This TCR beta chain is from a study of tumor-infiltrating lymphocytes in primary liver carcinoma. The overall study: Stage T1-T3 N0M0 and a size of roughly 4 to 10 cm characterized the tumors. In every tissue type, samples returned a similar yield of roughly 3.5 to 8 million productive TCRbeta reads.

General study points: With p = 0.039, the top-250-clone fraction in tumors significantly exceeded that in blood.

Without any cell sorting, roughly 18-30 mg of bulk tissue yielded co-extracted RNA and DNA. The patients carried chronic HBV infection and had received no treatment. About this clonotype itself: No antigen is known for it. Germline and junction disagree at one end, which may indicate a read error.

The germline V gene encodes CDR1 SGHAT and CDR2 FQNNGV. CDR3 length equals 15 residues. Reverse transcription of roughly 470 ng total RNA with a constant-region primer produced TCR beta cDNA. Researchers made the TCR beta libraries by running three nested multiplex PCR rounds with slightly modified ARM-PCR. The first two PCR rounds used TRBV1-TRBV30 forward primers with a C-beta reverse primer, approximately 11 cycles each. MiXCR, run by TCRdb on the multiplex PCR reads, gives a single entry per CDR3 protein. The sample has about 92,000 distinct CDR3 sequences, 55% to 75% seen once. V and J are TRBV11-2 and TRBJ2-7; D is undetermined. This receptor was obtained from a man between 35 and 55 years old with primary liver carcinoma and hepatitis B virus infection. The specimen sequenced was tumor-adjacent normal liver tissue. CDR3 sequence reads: CASSSSWVGSYVQYF. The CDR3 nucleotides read TGTGCCAGCAGCTCGAGCTGGGTTGGTTCCTACGTGCAGTACTTC.